This T cell receptor (beta chain) comes out of a study of shared clonotypes between healthy human individuals. As concerns this clone: Its specificity is not known.

The authors divided CD4+ cells into CD45RA+ naive and CD45RA-negative memory subsets. CDR1 and CDR2 (germline): SGHRS, YFSETQ. There are 15 residues in the CDR3. The V end was cut by 4 bases, the J end by 7 bases, with 15 bases between. Study conclusions and caveats: Estimated richness was generally greater in naive than memory subsets.

Here immunoSEQ multiplex PCR was the method, and the copy in TCRdb shows in-frame clones only, minus some. Of under 1,100,000 clones in the sample, roughly 80% are singletons; the top ten hold approximately 1.5%. The V and J genes are TRBV5-1 and TRBJ1-6; D is uncertain. The TCR comes from a man between 18 and 35 years old in good health. Material: memory CD4+ T cells sorted from blood. The subset was: CD45RA-negative fraction. CDR3 DNA sequence: TGCGCCAGCAGCGAGCTCCCGGGCACCAATTCACCCCTCCACTTT. Translation: CASSELPGTNSPLHF.